The rows below give T cell receptor beta chains drawn from one sample of a study of T cell clonotyping in hematopoietic cell transplantation. The method was immunoSEQ multiplex PCR; TCRdb's version includes in-frame clones alone and lacks a portion of them. The sample lists tens of thousands of clones; roughly 92% were seen once. Sequenced: peripheral blood mononuclear cells. Receptors originate from a woman aged 50 to 60 in good health. Some clones in this sample may be carry-over from other donors' samples. Both conserved end residues are part of each CDR3. A D gene is named only where the DNA matches it firmly. Clone size is stated in some rows and not others, as once, few, many or a class when expanded.

clone_size,d_call,cdr3_length,j_call,v_call,cdr3_aa,cdr3_nt
-,-,11,TRBJ2-3,TRBV28,CASRFSDTQYF,TGTGCCAGCAGGTTTTCAGATACGCAGTATTTT
once,-,14,TRBJ2-7,TRBV11-3,CASSRDGGTYEQYF,TGTGCCAGCAGCCGGGACGGGGGCACCTACGAGCAGTACTTC
-,TRBD1,16,TRBJ1-2,TRBV10-3,CAISQRDRVTNYGYTF,TGTGCCATCAGTCAACGGGACAGGGTTACTAACTATGGCTACACCTTC
once,-,15,TRBJ1-4,TRBV19,CASSSWGVTNEKLFF,TGTGCCAGTAGTTCGTGGGGAGTAACTAATGAAAAACTGTTTTTT
-,-,15,TRBJ1-1,TRBV4-3,CASSQVWARNTEAFF,TGCGCCAGCAGCCAAGTGTGGGCCAGGAACACTGAAGCTTTCTTT
-,TRBD2,14,TRBJ2-3,TRBV5-1,CASSFGGAADTQYF,TGCGCCAGCAGCTTCGGGGGGGCGGCAGATACGCAGTATTTT
-,-,15,TRBJ2-2,TRBV5-1,CASTRQVANTGELFF,TGCGCCAGCACCAGACAGGTCGCGAACACCGGGGAGCTGTTTTTT
once,-,13,TRBJ2-7,TRBV30,CAWDGPLSHEQYF,TGTGCCTGGGATGGCCCTTTGTCGCACGAGCAGTACTTC
-,-,15,TRBJ1-4,TRBV5-6,CASSLGQGTGTYWVF,TGTGCCAGCAGCTTGGGGCAGGGGACTGGTACCTACTGGGTTTTT
-,-,15,TRBJ1-6,TRBV4-3,CASSQEEGLTSPLHF,TGCGCCAGCAGCCAAGAGGAGGGGCTAACTTCACCCCTCCACTTT
-,-,13,TRBJ2-2,TRBV6-5,CASRRDSGEELFF,TGTGCCAGCAGGAGGGACTCCGGGGAGGAGCTGTTTTTT
-,-,13,TRBJ1-2,TRBV5-1,CASSRDGNYGYTF,TGCGCCAGCAGCCGAGACGGGAACTATGGCTACACCTTC
-,-,15,TRBJ2-7,TRBV5-6,CASSQRTVPSYEQYF,TGTGCCAGCAGCCAAAGGACTGTTCCCTCCTACGAGCAGTACTTC
-,-,13,TRBJ2-3,TRBV30,CAWSRGGTDTQYF,TGTGCCTGGAGTCGCGGGGGCACAGATACGCAGTATTTT
-,-,16,TRBJ1-6,TRBV5-5,CASSLIDSSYNSPLHF,TGTGCCAGCAGCTTGATAGACAGCTCCTATAATTCACCCCTCCACTTT
-,-,12,TRBJ2-5,TRBV5-6,CASSLLAETQYF,TGTGCCAGCAGCCTTCTGGCGGAGACCCAGTACTTC
-,TRBD2,16,TRBJ2-5,TRBV4-1,CASSHRISGGVETQYF,TGCGCCAGCAGCCACAGGATTAGCGGGGGGGTAGAGACCCAGTACTTC